This T cell receptor (beta chain) is from a study of T cells after yellow fever vaccination. Study-wide results and caveats: Re-detected after boosting: most primary clones, almost 98% of CD4 and under 90% of CD8.

Per germline, CDR1 MGHRA and CDR2 YSYEKL. Trimming took 0 bases from V and 5 from J, leaving 8 bases between them. The CDR3 covers 14 residues. There are a few counts of this clonotype. Its antigen is as yet unknown. TCRdb re-called the 5' RACE reads with MiXCR, one entry per CDR3 protein. The sample has more than 350,000 distinct CDR3 sequences, roughly 11% seen once. Sample: PBMCs, taken on the day of the first yellow fever vaccination. This clonotype was obtained from a man between 18 and 29 years old who received the YFV17D yellow fever vaccine. The chain employs TRBV4-1 and TRBJ2-1; D is unclear. CDR3 residues: CASSQEAANNEQFF. DNA for the CDR3: TGCGCCAGCAGCCAAGAGGCTGCCAACAATGAGCAGTTCTTC.